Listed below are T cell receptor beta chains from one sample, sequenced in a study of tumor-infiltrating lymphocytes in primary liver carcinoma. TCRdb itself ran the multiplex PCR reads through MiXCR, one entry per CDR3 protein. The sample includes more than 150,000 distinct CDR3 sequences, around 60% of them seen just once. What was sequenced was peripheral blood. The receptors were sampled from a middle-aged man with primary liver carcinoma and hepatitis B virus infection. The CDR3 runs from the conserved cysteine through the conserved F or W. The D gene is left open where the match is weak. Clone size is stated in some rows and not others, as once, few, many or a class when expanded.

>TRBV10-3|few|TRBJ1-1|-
TGTGCCATCAGTGATGGAGGGAGTCTGAACACTGAAGCTTTCTTT
CAISDGGSLNTEAFF
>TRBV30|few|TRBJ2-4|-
TGTGCCTGGACTGGAGACCTCAGGGAGGCGCAGTACTTC
CAWTGDLREAQYF
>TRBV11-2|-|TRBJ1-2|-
TGTGCCAGCAGTGCCCGGGGGTGGGTGTCTAACTATGGCTACACCTTC
CASSARGWVSNYGYTF
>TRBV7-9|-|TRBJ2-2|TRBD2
TGTGCCAGCAGCTTAGAAGTGAACAGCGGGGAGCTGCCTTTT
CASSLEVNSGELPF
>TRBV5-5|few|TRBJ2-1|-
TGTGCCAGCAGCTTGGGGCGGTCCTACAATGAGCAGTTCTTC
CASSLGRSYNEQFF
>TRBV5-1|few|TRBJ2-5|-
TGCGCCAGCAAGGAGGGCAGAAGGGATGAGACCCAGTACTTC
CASKEGRRDETQYF
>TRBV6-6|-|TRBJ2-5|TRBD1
TGTGCCAGCAGTTCACGACAGGGGTGGGGAGAGACCCAGTACTTC
CASSSRQGWGETQYF
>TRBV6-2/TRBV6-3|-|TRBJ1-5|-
TGTGCCAGCAGTTACTCGGGTTTCTTTGGGGATAGGAGCAATCAGCCCCAGCATTTT
CASSYSGFFGDRSNQPQHF
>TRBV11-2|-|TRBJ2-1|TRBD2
TGTGCCAGCAGCCCGGGACTAGCGATGGGGGATGAGCAGTTCTTC
CASSPGLAMGDEQFF
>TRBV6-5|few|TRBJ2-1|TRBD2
TGTGCCAGCAGTTTACTCGGGGCTGTGACTAGCGGTTACAATGAGCAGTTCTTC
CASSLLGAVTSGYNEQFF
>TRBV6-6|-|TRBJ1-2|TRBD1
TGTGCCAGCAGTCAGCCGGGACAGCCACCTACCTTC
CASSQPGQPPTF
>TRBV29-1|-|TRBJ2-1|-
TGCAGCGTAACTAGCTCTTTCTACGATGAGCAGTTCTTC
CSVTSSFYDEQFF
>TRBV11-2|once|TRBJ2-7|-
TGTGCCAGCTGCCGGGACCCCGGATCCTACGAGCACTACTTC
CASCRDPGSYEHYF
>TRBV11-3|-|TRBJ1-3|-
TGTGCCAGCAGCCCGGCACAGGGAAACACCATATATTTT
CASSPAQGNTIYF
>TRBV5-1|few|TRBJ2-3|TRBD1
TGCGCCAGCAGCTCGGCAGGGGGCCGGGATACGCAGTATTTT
CASSSAGGRDTQYF
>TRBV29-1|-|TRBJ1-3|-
TGCAGTGTTGGGGAGGGTGGAAACACCATATATTTT
CSVGEGGNTIYF
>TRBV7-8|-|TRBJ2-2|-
TGTGCCAGCACCAACTCTGGTGGGGGGAACACCGGGGAGCTGTATTTT
CASTNSGGGNTGELYF
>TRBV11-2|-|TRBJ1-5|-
TGTGCCAGCAGCAGGATAGGTGATGGGAATCAGCCCCAGCATTTT
CASSRIGDGNQPQHF
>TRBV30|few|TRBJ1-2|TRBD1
TGTGCCTGGAGTGTATATCCGACAGGGAACTATGGCTACACCTTC
CAWSVYPTGNYGYTF
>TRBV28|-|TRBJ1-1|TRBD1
TGTGCCAGCAGTCCCCACGGACAGGGTAACACTGAAGCTTTCTTT
CASSPHGQGNTEAFF
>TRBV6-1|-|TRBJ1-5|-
TGTGCCAGCAGTGAAATCCCGCGTCGGCCCCAGCATTTT
CASSEIPRRPQHF
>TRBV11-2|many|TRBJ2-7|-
TGTGCCAGCACCAAAACCGGGTACTACGAGCAGTACTTC
CASTKTGYYEQYF